The present entry profiles one T cell receptor (beta chain) with its context. What it recognizes is unknown. This record belongs to a study of beta chain features in type 1 diabetes. Findings of the study overall: Within each of all four CD4+ subsets, Type 1 diabetes patients had TCRB CDR3s that were moderately but significantly shorter.

Expressed TCRB transcripts were sequenced after all isolated RNA was converted to cDNA. The method was immunoSEQ multiplex PCR; TCRdb's version includes in-frame clones alone and lacks a portion of them. Of roughly 150,000 clones listed, 8.5% to 10% are singletons. Sequenced: central memory CD4+ T cells from blood. The origin of this receptor is a woman aged 30 to 39 with type 1 diabetes.

The DNA for the CDR3 is TGTGCCAGTTCTCGACTAGCACCAGTCGAGCAGTTCTTC. Its protein is CASSRLAPVEQFF. The V gene is TRBV19, the J gene TRBJ2-1, with 7 nucleotides matching TRBD2. Losses at the gene ends were 8 bases for V and 10 bases for J; bases not matched to a gene: 11. Germline V gene data show CDR1 as LNHDA and CDR2 as SQIVND (reference sequence). The CDR3 is 13 amino acids.